This TCR beta chain emerged from a study of regulatory T cells in long-lasting Graves disease. The CDR3 spans 14 residues. Trimming left V 1 base short and J 4 bases short, with 14 bases between. Germline V gives CDR1 DFQATT, CDR2 SNEGSKA (reference sequence). Through Arm-PCR of CDR3 regions and iRepertoire HTBI primers, TCR beta libraries were built. In the study's own analysis: Gene usage covered approximately 60 TRBV and 14 TRBJ segments. Each CDR3 protein gets one entry after TCRdb re-called the multiplex PCR reads with MiXCR. The V and J calls were not made by the authors but by TCRdb's processing. The sample has 400,000 to 500,000 distinct CDR3 sequences; around 14% are singletons. Time point described: newly diagnosed GD, antithyroid drugs for less than 3 months. There was RNA extracted from PBMCs, and the TCR library was made from it. This clonotype was observed many times. These records were also assigned to another study, of T cells in Graves' hyperthyroidism and ophthalmopathy. That source reports: Those with hyperthyroidism were 18 to 65 years old, newly diagnosed, and ill for under 2 months.

The input for sequencing was peripheral blood mononuclear cells (PBMCs), taken at new diagnosis, from a patient treated with antithyroid drugs. This sequence joins TRBV20-1 and TRBJ2-7, with D perhaps TRBD1 (6 bases). The origin of this receptor is a woman younger than 45 with Graves disease. The CDR3 nucleotides read TGCAGTGCTAGAGTTGGGGGCTGGGGTTACGAGCAGTACTTC. Its translation is CSARVGGWGYEQYF.